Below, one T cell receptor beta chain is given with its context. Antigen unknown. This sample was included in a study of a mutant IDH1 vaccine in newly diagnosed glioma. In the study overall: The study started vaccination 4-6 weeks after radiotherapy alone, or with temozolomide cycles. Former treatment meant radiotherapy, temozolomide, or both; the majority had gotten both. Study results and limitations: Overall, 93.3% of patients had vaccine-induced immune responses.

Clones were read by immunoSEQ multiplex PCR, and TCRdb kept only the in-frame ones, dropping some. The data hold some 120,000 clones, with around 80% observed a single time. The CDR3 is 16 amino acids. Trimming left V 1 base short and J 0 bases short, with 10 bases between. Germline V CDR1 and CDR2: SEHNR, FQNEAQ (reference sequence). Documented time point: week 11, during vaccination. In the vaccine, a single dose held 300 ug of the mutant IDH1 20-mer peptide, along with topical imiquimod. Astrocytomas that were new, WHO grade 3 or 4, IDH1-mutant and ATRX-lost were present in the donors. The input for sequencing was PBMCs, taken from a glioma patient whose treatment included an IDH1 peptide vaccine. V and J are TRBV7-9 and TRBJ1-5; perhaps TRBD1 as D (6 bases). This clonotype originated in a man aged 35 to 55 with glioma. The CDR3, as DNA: TGTGCCAGCAGCTTAGATGGAGGGGGTAGCAATCAGCCCCAGCATTTT. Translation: CASSLDGGGSNQPQHF.